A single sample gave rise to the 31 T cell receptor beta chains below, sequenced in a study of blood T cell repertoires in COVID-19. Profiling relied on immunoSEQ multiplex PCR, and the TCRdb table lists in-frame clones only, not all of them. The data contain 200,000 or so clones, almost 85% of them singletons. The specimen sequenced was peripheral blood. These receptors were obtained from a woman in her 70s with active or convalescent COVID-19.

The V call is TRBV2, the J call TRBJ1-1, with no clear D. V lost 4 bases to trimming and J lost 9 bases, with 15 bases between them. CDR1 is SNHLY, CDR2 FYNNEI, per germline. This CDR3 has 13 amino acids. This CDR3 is CASSGQSEGKAFF. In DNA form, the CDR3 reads TGTGCCAGCAGTGGGCAGAGTGAGGGTAAAGCTTTCTTT.

The CDR3 sequence: CASSRWEGLTDTQYF. CDR3 sequence (DNA): TGCGCCAGCAGTCGGTGGGAGGGCCTCACAGATACGCAGTATTTT. The chain is built from TRBV10-2 and TRBJ2-3; 7 bases match TRBD2. After removal of 5 bases from V and 2 bases from J, the junction contained 7 bases not matched to a gene. The CDR3 covers 15 residues. In germline, CDR1 is WSHSY, CDR2 SAAADI.

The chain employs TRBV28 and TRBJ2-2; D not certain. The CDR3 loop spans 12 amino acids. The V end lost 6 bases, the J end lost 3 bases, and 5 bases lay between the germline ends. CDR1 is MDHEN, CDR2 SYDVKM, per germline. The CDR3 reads CASRADTGELFF. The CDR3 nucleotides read TGTGCCAGCAGGGCAGACACCGGGGAGCTGTTTTTT.

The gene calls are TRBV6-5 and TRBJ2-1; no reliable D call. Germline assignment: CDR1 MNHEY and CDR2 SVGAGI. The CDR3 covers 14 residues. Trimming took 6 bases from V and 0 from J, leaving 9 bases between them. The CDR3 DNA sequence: TGTGCCAGCAGCTTAGAGAGCTCCTACAATGAGCAGTTCTTC. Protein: CASSLESSYNEQFF.

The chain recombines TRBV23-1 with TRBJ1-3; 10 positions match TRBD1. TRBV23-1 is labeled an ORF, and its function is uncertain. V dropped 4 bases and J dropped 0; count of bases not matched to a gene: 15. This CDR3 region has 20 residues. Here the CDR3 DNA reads TGCGCCAGCAGTCCCCGCTGGACAGGGGGGATTTCCTTCTCTGGAAACACCATATATTTT. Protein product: CASSPRWTGGISFSGNTIYF.

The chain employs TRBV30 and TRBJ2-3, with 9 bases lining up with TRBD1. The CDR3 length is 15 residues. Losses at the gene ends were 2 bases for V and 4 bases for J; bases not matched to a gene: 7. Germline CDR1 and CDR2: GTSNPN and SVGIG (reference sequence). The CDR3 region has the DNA TGTGCCTGGAGTCCCCGGACAGGGGTGGCAGATACGCAGTATTTT. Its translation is CAWSPRTGVADTQYF.

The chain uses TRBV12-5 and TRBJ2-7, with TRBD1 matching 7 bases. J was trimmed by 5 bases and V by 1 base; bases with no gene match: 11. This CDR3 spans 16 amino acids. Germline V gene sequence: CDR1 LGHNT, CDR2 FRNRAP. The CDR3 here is CASGLGTGLTSHEQYF. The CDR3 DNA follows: TGTGCTAGTGGTTTGGGGACAGGTCTAACTAGTCACGAGCAGTACTTC. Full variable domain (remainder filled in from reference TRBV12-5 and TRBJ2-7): DARVTQTPRHKVTEMGQEVTMRCQPILGHNTVFWYRQTMMQGLELLAYFRNRAPLDDSGMPKDRFSAEMPDATLATLKIQPSEPRDSAVYFCASGLGTGLTSHEQYFGPGTRLTVT.

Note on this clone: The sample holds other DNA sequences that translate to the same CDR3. CDR3 sequence reads: CASSFGGETQYF. The CDR3, as DNA: TGTGCCAGCAGTTTCGGGGGTGAGACCCAGTACTTC. The rearrangement joins TRBV12-3 or TRBV12-4 to TRBJ2-5, with D maybe TRBD2 (6 bases). V lost 3 bases and J 5 bases, leaving 7 bases between the germline ends. This CDR3 region has 12 residues.

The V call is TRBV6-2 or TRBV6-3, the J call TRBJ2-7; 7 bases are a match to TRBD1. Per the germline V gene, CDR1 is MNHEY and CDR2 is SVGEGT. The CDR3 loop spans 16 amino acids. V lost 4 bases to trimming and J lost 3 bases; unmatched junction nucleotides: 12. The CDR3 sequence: CASSSVWGQNHYEQYF. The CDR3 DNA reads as TGTGCCAGCAGTTCTGTGTGGGGACAGAATCACTACGAGCAGTACTTC.

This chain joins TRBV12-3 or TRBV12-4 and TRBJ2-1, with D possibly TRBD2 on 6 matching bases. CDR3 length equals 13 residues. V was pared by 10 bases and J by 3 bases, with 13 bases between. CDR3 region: CATGLANYNEQFF. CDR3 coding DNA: TGTGCCACAGGGCTAGCGAACTACAATGAGCAGTTCTTC.

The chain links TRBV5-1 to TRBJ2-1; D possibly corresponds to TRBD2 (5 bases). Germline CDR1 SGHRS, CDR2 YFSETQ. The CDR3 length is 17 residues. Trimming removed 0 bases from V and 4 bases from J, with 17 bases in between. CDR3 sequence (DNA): TGCGCCAGCAGCTTGGATAATTTGGGGAGCCGATACAATGAGCAGTTCTTC. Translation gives CASSLDNLGSRYNEQFF.

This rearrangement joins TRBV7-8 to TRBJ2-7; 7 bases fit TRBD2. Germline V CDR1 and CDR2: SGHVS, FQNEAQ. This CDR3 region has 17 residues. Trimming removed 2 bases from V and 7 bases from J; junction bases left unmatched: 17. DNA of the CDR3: TGTGCCAGCAGCTTAAAAGCGGGACCCCCGAGAACCTCGGAGCAGTACTTC. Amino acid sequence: CASSLKAGPPRTSEQYF. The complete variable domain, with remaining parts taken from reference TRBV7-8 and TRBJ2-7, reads GAGVSQSPRYKVAKRGQDVALRCDPISGHVSLFWYQQALGQGPEFLTYFQNEAQLDKSGLPSDRFFAERPEGSVSTLKIQRTQQEDSAVYLCASSLKAGPPRTSEQYFGPGTRLTVT.

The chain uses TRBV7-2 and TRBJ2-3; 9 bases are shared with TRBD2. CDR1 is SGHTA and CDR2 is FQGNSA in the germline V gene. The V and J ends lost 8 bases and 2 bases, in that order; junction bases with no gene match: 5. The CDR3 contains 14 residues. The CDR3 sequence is CASQLAGVTDTQYF. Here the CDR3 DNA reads TGTGCCAGCCAACTAGCGGGTGTCACAGATACGCAGTATTTT.

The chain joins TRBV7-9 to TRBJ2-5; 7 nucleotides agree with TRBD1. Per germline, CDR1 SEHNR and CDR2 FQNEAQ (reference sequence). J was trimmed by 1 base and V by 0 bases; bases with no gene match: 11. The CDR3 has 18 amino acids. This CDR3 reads CASSLARRTRDSQETQYF. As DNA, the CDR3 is TGTGCCAGCAGCTTAGCGCGGAGAACACGGGACAGCCAAGAGACCCAGTACTTC.

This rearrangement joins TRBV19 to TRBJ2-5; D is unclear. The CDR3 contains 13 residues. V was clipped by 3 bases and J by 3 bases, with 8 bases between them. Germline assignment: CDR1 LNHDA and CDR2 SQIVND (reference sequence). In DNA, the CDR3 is TGTGCCAGTAGTATGATAGCAGAAGAGACCCAGTACTTC. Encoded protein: CASSMIAEETQYF. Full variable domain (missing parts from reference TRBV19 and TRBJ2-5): DGGITQSPKYLFRKEGQNVTLSCEQNLNHDAMYWYRQDPGQGLRLIYYSQIVNDFQKGDIAEGYSVSREKKESFPLTVTSAQKNPTAFYLCASSMIAEETQYFGPGTRLLVL.

This CDR3 is CASSYWAGQETQYF. The CDR3 bases are TGTGCCAGCAGTTATTGGGCAGGTCAAGAGACCCAGTACTTC. The rearrangement joins TRBV6-5 to TRBJ2-5; D ambiguous. In germline, CDR1 is MNHEY, CDR2 SVGAGI. The CDR3 is 14 residues long. Trimming took 3 bases from V and 2 from J, leaving 10 bases between them.

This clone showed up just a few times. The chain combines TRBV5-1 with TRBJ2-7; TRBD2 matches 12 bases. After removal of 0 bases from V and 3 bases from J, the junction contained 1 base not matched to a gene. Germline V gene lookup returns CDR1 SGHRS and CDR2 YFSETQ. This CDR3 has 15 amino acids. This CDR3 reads CASSLAGLAGYEQYF. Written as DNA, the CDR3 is TGCGCCAGCAGCTTGGCGGGACTAGCGGGCTACGAGCAGTACTTC.

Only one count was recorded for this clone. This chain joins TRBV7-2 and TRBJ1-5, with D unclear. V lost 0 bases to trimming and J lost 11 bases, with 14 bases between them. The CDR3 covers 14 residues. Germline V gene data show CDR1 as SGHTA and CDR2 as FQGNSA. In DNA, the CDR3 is TGTGCCAGCAGCTTAGCCAACAGTAGAGGGTCCCAGCATTTT. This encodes CASSLANSRGSQHF. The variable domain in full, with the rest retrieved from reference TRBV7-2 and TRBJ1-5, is GAGVSQSPSNKVTEKGKDVELRCDPISGHTALYWYRQSLGQGLEFLIYFQGNSAPDKSGLPSDRFSAERTGGSVSTLTIQRTQQEDSAVYLCASSLANSRGSQHFGDGTRLSIL.

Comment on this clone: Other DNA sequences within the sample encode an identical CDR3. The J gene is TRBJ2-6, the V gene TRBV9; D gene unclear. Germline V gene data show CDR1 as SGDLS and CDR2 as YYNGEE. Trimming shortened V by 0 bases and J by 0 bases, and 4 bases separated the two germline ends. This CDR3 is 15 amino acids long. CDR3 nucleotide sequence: TGTGCCAGCAGCGTAGCAGGCTCTGGGGCCAACGTCCTGACTTTC. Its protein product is CASSVAGSGANVLTF.

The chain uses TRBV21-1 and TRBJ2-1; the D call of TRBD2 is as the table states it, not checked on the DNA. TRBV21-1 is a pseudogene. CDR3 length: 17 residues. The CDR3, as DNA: TGTGCCAGCAGCCCATCCCGACTAGCGCGCGTCCACAATGAGCAGTTCTTC. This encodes CASSPSRLARVHNEQFF.

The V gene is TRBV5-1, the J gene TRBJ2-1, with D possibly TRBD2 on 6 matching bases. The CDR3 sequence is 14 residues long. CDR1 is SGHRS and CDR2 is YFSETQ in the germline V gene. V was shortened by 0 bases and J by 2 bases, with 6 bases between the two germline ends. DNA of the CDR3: TGCGCCAGCAGCTTGGGGGAGGCCTACAATGAGCAGTTCTTC. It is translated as CASSLGEAYNEQFF.

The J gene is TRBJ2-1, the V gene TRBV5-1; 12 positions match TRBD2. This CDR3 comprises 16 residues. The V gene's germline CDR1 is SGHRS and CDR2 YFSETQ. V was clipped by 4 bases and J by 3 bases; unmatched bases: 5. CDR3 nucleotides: TGCGCCAGCAGCCTGGGACTAGCGGGCCTCTACAATGAGCAGTTCTTC. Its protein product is CASSLGLAGLYNEQFF.

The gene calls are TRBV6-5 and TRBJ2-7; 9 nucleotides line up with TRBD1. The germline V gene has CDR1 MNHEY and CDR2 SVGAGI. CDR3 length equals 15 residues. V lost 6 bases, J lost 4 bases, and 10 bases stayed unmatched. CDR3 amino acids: CASRSSGTGLYEQYF. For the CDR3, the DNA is TGTGCCAGCAGATCCTCGGGGACAGGGTTGTACGAGCAGTACTTC.

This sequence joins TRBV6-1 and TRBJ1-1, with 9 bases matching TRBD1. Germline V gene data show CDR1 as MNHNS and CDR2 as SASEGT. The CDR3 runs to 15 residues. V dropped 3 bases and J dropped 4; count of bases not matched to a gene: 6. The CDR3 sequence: CASSDVTGGFTEAFF. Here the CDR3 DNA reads TGTGCCAGCAGTGACGTGACAGGGGGATTCACTGAAGCTTTCTTT.

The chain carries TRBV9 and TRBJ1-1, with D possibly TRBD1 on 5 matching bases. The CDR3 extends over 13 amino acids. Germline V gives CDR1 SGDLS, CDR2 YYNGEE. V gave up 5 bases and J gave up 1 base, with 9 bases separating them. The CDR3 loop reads CASSHTGNTEAFF. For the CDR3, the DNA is TGTGCCAGCAGTCATACAGGGAACACTGAAGCTTTCTTT.

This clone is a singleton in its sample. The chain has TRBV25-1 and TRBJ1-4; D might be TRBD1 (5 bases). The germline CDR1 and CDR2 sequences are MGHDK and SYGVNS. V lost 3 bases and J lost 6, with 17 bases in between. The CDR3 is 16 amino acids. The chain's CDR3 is CASSDPRRARDEKLFF. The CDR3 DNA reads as TGTGCCAGCAGTGACCCCCGAAGGGCCAGGGATGAAAAACTGTTTTTT.

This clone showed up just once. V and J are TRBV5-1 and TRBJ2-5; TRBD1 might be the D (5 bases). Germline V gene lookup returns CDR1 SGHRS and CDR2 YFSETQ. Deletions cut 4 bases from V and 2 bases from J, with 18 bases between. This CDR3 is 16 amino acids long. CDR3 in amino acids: CASSLGLGARQETQYF. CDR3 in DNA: TGCGCCAGCAGCCTGGGGTTAGGGGCTCGGCAAGAGACCCAGTACTTC.

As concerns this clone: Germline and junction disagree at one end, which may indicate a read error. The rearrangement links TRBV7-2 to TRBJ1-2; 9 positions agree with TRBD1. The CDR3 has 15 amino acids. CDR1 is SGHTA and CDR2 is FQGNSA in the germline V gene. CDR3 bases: TGTGCCAGCAGCCTAGCGGGACAGGGACCTTATGGCTACACCTTC. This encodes CASSLAGQGPYGYTF.

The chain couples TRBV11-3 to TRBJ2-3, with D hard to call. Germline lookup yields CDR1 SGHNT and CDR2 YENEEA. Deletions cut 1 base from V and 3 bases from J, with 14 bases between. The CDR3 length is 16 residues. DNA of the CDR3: TGTGCCAGCAGCTTAGGACAACGAGAGAAAACAGATACGCAGTATTTT. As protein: CASSLGQREKTDTQYF.

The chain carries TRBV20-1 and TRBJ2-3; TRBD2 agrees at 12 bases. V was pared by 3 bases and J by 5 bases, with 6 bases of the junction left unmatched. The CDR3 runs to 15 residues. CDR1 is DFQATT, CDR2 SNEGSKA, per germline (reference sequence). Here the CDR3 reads CSASGLAGFGDTQYF. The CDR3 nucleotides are TGCAGTGCTAGTGGACTAGCGGGATTTGGAGATACGCAGTATTTT.

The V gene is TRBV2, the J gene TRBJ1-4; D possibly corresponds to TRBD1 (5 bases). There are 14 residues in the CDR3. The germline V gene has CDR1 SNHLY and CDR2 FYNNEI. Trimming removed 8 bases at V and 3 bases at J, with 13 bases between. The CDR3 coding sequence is TGTGCCAGCGGTGCAGGGTGGGCTAATGAAAAACTGTTTTTT. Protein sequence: CASGAGWANEKLFF.